In its sample, the clone carrying this T cell receptor beta chain was seen a few times. Germline lookup yields CDR1 PRHDT and CDR2 FYEKMQ (reference sequence). The CDR3 is 13 amino acids. J lost 6 bases, V lost 5 bases, and 6 bases had no gene match. TCRdb processed the 5' RACE reads anew with MiXCR; each CDR3 protein has one entry. The profile shows 45,000 to 55,000 distinct CDR3 sequences, 19% of them singletons. This sample was taken from a study of chronic HIV infection and antiretroviral therapy. The sample consisted of peripheral blood. This TCR derives from an adult who had HIV and had not received antiretroviral therapy, or was an uninfected healthy control (not recorded which). This sequence joins TRBV13 and TRBJ1-2; TRBD1 matches 7 bases. The CDR3 nucleotides read TGTGCCAGCAGCATGACAGGGAGGAATGGCTACACCTTC. Translated, it gives CASSMTGRNGYTF.